Listed here are 11 T cell receptor beta chains from one sample, sequenced in a study of cytomegalovirus exposure and HLA in healthy donors. Primers: 60 Vbeta forward and 13 Jbeta reverse. This table comes from immunoSEQ multiplex PCR, and its TCRdb copy is limited to in-frame clones, with some not included. The sample has some 150,000 clones; roughly 80% are singletons. Sequencing input: PBMCs. These receptors originate from a man younger than 40 in good health and CMV-seropositive.

The genes are TRBV6-6 and TRBJ2-2; 7 bases fit TRBD1. The germline V gene encodes CDR1 MNHNY and CDR2 SVGAGI (reference sequence). The J segment lost 2 bases and the V segment lost 5 bases, leaving 8 bases of the junction unmatched. This CDR3 is 16 amino acids long. The CDR3 here is CASSPRGGPNTGELFF. The CDR3, as DNA: TGTGCCAGCAGTCCTCGAGGGGGCCCCAACACCGGGGAGCTGTTTTTT.

In regard to this clone: Other DNA sequences within the sample encode an identical CDR3. The J gene is TRBJ2-3, the V gene TRBV6-1; D not certain. Trimming pared 2 bases from V and 1 base from J, leaving 4 bases between. Germline CDR1 and CDR2: MNHNS and SASEGT. The CDR3 totals 13 residues. The CDR3, as DNA: TGTGCCAGCAGTGAAAGAGGCACAGATACGCAGTATTTT. Translating gives CASSERGTDTQYF.

The chain recombines TRBV30 with TRBJ2-5, with D possibly TRBD2 on 6 matching bases. Trimming took off 4 bases at V and 7 bases at J, with 16 bases between the two ends. Germline assignment: CDR1 GTSNPN and CDR2 SVGIG (reference sequence). The CDR3 sequence is 13 residues long. In DNA form, the CDR3 reads TGTGCCTGGACCCCCGGGGGTCAGGGGACCCAGTACTTC. This gives the protein CAWTPGGQGTQYF.

The chain combines TRBV27 with TRBJ1-5, with D maybe TRBD1 (5 bases). V was cut by 5 bases and J by 6 bases, with 11 bases left in between. This CDR3 has 13 amino acids. Germline V lookup: CDR1 MNHEY, CDR2 SMNVEV (reference sequence). DNA for the CDR3: TGTGCCAGCAGTGTACTCGGGGGTCAGCCCCAGCATTTT. It is translated as CASSVLGGQPQHF.

V usage is TRBV6-6 and J usage is TRBJ2-1; 7 bases are a match to TRBD1. J was trimmed by 3 bases and V by 9 bases; bases with no gene match: 11. The CDR3 has 15 residues. Germline V gene data show CDR1 as MNHNY and CDR2 as SVGAGI (reference sequence). CDR3 nucleotides: TGTGCCAGTCATTTTCCGGGACAGTACTACAATGAGCAGTTCTTC. Its protein is CASHFPGQYYNEQFF.

This clone was counted between two and nine times. DNA for the CDR3: TGTGCCAGCAGCGGGACAGACTACAATGAGCAGTTCTTC. Residues: CASSGTDYNEQFF. The V gene is TRBV6-6, the J gene TRBJ2-1; 7 nucleotides align to TRBD1. The CDR3 consists of 13 residues. Germline trimming cut 6 bases from V and 3 bases from J; bases unmatched to any gene: 2. The germline V gene encodes CDR1 MNHNY and CDR2 SVGAGI (reference sequence).

The rearrangement joins TRBV27 to TRBJ1-4; the D is unclear. The CDR3 loop spans 14 amino acids. V dropped 3 bases and J dropped 1 base, with 6 bases sitting between them. Germline-derived CDR1 and CDR2 are MNHEY and SMNVEV (reference sequence). CDR3 sequence (DNA): TGTGCCAGCAGTTTTGAGAGAACTAATGAAAAACTGTTTTTT. It encodes CASSFERTNEKLFF. Drawing the rest from reference TRBV27 and TRBJ1-4, the complete variable domain is EAQVTQNPRYLITVTGKKLTVTCSQNMNHEYMSWYRQDPGLGLRQIYYSMNVEVTDKGDVPEGYKVSRKEKRNFPLILESPSPNQTSLYFCASSFERTNEKLFFGSGTQLSVL.

The rearrangement uses TRBV5-4 and TRBJ1-1, with D perhaps matching TRBD1 (5 bases). Per germline, CDR1 SGHNT and CDR2 YYREEE (reference sequence). The CDR3 has 16 amino acids. The V end lost 2 bases, the J end lost 1 base, and 15 bases lay between the germline ends. Here the CDR3 reads CASSFGLQGENTEAFF. The DNA for the CDR3 is TGTGCCAGCAGCTTTGGTCTCCAAGGGGAGAACACTGAAGCTTTCTTT.

This clone was seen just once. This rearrangement joins TRBV5-1 to TRBJ2-3, with 7 bases that match TRBD1. Per germline, CDR1 SGHRS and CDR2 YFSETQ. The trim removed 4 bases at V and 3 bases at J, leaving 5 bases unmatched. CDR3 length: 14 residues. The CDR3 is CASSMGQWTDTQYF. The DNA for the CDR3 is TGCGCCAGCAGCATGGGACAGTGGACAGATACGCAGTATTTT.

J is TRBJ2-7 and V is TRBV5-1; TRBD2 matches at 7 bases. The length of the CDR3 is 15 residues. Per germline, CDR1 SGHRS and CDR2 YFSETQ. V trimming: 0 bases; J trimming: 4 bases; junction bases outside the gene matches: 7. This CDR3 reads CASSLVREGIYEQYF. CDR3 in DNA: TGCGCCAGCAGCTTGGTTAGGGAGGGAATTTACGAGCAGTACTTC.

The chain has TRBV9 and TRBJ2-1; TRBD2 is a possible D gene (5 bases). CDR1 is SGDLS and CDR2 is YYNGEE in the germline V gene. The V end was cut by 4 bases, the J end by 9 bases, with 14 bases between. The CDR3 extends over 13 amino acids. Here the CDR3 DNA reads TGTGCCAGCAGCCCCGAGGGCCGCGGTGAGCAGTTCTTC. Its translation is CASSPEGRGEQFF.